The entry below describes one T cell receptor beta chain. The record originates from a study of blood T cell repertoires in COVID-19. As for the study in general: Sample material is recorded as cDNA or gDNA derived from T cells, B-cell-depleted T cells, or PBMCs.

Authors' processing steps: Nucleated cell counts were estimated from reference gene primer amplification. TCRdb keeps only in-frame clones here, not all; method: immunoSEQ multiplex PCR. V, J and clone size are taken as reported in that table, and D and trimming were inferred from the DNA itself. This table has 100,000 or so clones, 82% appearing once. This clonotype was obtained from a man aged 70-80 years with active or convalescent COVID-19. Sequencing used peripheral blood.

CDR3: CASSSQGNTEAFF. CDR3 DNA sequence: TGTGCCAGCAGTTCCCAGGGGAACACTGAAGCTTTCTTT. The chain uses TRBV6-6 and TRBJ1-1, with a weak D call TRBD1 (5 bases). Germline V gene lookup returns CDR1 MNHNY and CDR2 SVGAGI (reference sequence). This CDR3 is 13 amino acids long. Trimming left V 4 bases short and J 1 base short, with 7 bases between.